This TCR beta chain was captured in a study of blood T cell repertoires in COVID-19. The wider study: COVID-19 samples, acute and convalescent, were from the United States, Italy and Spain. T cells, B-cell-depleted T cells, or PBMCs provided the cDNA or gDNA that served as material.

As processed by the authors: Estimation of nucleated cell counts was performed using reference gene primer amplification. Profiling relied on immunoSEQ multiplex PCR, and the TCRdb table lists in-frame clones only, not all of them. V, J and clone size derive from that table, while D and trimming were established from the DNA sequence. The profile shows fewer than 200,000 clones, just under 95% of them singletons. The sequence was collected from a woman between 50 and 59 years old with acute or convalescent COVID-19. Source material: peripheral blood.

In DNA, the CDR3 is TGTGCCAGCAGTTCCCTAACAGATACGCAGTATTTT. Encoded protein: CASSSLTDTQYF. The chain links TRBV11-2 to TRBJ2-3; no reliable D call. This CDR3 has 12 amino acids. Germline V gene sequence: CDR1 SGHAT, CDR2 FQNNGV. Trimming took off 6 bases at V and 3 bases at J, with 7 bases between the two ends. The whole variable domain, remainder taken from reference TRBV11-2 and TRBJ2-3, is EAGVAQSPRYKIIEKRQSVAFWCNPISGHATLYWYQQILGQGPKLLIQFQNNGVVDDSQLPKDRFSAERLKGVDSTLKIQPAKLEDSAVYLCASSSLTDTQYFGPGTRLTVL.